This T cell receptor beta chain is drawn from a study of control samples from healthy donors and cancer patients. This CDR3 is 15 amino acids long. The germline gives CDR1 PRHDT, CDR2 FYEKMQ (reference sequence). The V end was cut by 3 bases, the J end by 0 bases, with 11 bases between. TCRdb keeps only in-frame clones here, not all; method: immunoSEQ multiplex PCR. The table lists 150,000 to 200,000 clones. The chain links TRBV13 to TRBJ1-1; unclear D gene. The receptor comes from a woman under 40 in good health. The source material was blood. The CDR3 region has the DNA TGTGCCAGCAGCTTTGGTCGACACCTGAACACTGAAGCTTTCTTT. Protein product: CASSFGRHLNTEAFF.